This paragraph covers one T cell receptor (beta chain) sequence. Germline CDR1 reads SEHNR; CDR2 reads FQNEAQ (reference sequence). This CDR3 spans 15 amino acids. The trim removed 2 bases at V and 7 bases at J, leaving 9 bases unmatched. This sample stems from a study of blood T cell repertoires in COVID-19. Measured with immunoSEQ multiplex PCR; TCRdb has only the in-frame clones, and not every one. The sample includes about 240,000 clones, more than 75% of them seen just once. Sequenced sample: peripheral blood. V gene TRBV7-9 combines with J gene TRBJ1-2, with TRBD1 matching 8 bases. The TCR originated in a man of 80 years or more with acute or convalescent COVID-19. The CDR3 is CASSLPGQASGGYTF. CDR3 nucleotide sequence: TGTGCCAGCAGCTTACCGGGACAGGCCTCGGGTGGCTACACCTTC.